Sequencing of this TCR beta chain was carried out in a study of control samples from healthy donors and cancer patients. Germline CDR1 MNHNY, CDR2 SVGAGI (reference sequence). After removal of 4 bases from V and 6 bases from J, the junction contained 5 bases not matched to a gene. CDR3 length: 15 amino acids. Repertoires were generated with immunoSEQ multiplex PCR, while TCRdb's copy carries only in-frame clones and drops some. The sample shows around 58,000 clones, roughly 88% of them seen only once. This clone was seen a single time. Sequencing was carried out using blood. The chain has TRBV6-6 and TRBJ2-7, with 14 bases matching TRBD2. The clonotype originates from a man aged 50-60 years in good health. The CDR3 nucleotides read TGTGCCAGCAGTTTTGGACTAGCGGGAGGAAGCGAGCAGTACTTC. Amino acids: CASSFGLAGGSEQYF.